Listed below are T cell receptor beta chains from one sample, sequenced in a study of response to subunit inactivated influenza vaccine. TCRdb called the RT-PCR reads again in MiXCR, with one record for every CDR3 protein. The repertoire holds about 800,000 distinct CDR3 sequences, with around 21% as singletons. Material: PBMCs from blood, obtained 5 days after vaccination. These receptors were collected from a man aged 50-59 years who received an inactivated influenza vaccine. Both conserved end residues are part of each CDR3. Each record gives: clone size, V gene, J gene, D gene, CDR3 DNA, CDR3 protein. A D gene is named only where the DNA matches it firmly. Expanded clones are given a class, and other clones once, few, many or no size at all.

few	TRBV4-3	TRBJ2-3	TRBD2	TGCGCCAGCAGCCAAAGACGGAGCGGGGACACAGATACGCAGTATTTT	CASSQRRSGDTDTQYF
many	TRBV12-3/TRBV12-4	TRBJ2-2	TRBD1	TGTGCCAGCAGACCCGGACAGGGGAACACCGGGGAGCTGTTTTTT	CASRPGQGNTGELFF
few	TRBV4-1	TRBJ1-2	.	TGCGCCAGCAGCCAAGATCCCGGCCCCTATGGCTACACCTTC	CASSQDPGPYGYTF
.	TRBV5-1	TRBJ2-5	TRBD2	TGCGCCAGCAGCAGTTCGGGACTAGCGGGAGAGACCCAGTACTTC	CASSSSGLAGETQYF
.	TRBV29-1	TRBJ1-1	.	TGCAGCGTACGTCCGGGGGCCACTGAAGCTTTCTTT	CSVRPGATEAFF
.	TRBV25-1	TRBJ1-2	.	TGTGCCAGCAACCCCGGGTCGACAGCCTATGGCTACACCTTC	CASNPGSTAYGYTF
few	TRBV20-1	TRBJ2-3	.	TGCAGTGCTAGAGCAGGGCGAGCCCCCCTGCAGTATTTT	CSARAGRAPLQYF
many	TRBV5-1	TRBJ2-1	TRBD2	TGCGCCAGCAGCTTGCGCGGTAGCGGGAACGTATTCTACAATGAGCAGTTCTTC	CASSLRGSGNVFYNEQFF
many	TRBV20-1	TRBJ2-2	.	TGCAGTGCCGGAATAGACATATACACCGGGGAGCTGTTTTTT	CSAGIDIYTGELFF
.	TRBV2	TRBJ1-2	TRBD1	TGTGCCAGCAGTGAATTATCCGGGACAGGGATTGGCTACACCTTC	CASSELSGTGIGYTF
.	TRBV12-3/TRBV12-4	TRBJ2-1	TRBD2	TGTGCCAGCAGTTCTCCGGGACTAGCGGGAGTCAGTCCTTACAATGAGCAGTTCTTC	CASSSPGLAGVSPYNEQFF
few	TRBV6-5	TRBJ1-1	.	TGTGCCAGCAGTTACTCGAAAGGACCTGAAGCTTTCTTT	CASSYSKGPEAFF
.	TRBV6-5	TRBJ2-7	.	TGTGCCAGCAGTTCCCCCCTGACTCTTGGGTACGAGCAGTACTTC	CASSSPLTLGYEQYF
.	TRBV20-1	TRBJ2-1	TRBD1	TGCAGTGCCACAGACAGGGGCCCGTACAATGAGCAGTTCTTC	CSATDRGPYNEQFF
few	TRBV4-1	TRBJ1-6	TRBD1	TGCGCCAGCAGCCAAGAAGGGACAGGGGGCCATTCACCCCTCCACTTT	CASSQEGTGGHSPLHF
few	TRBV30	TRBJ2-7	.	TGTGCCTGGAGTGTACTATCCCCAGGGAACGAGCAGTACTTC	CAWSVLSPGNEQYF